What follows are 17 T cell receptor beta chains derived from one specimen sequenced in a study of blood T cell repertoires in COVID-19 (dated by TCRdb to 2019 to 2021). The method behind the library was the immunoSEQ multiplex PCR assay. Held by TCRdb, this immuneACCESS table contains in-frame sequences only and omits some clones. Under half of the omission traces to an unresolved V gene where checked; the cause of the rest is unknown. The sample table holds 40,000 to 65,000 clones, of which around 78% were seen once. Together, the top ten hold more than 13% of the sample. The sample comprised peripheral blood. The receptors were gathered from a human donor with active or convalescent COVID-19. The donor label of this sample is uncertain.

The rearrangement links TRBV28 to TRBJ2-3; a possible D gene is TRBD1 (5 bases). The CDR3 is made up of 14 amino acids. CDR1 is MDHEN, CDR2 SYDVKM, per germline. The V end lost 7 bases, the J end lost 10 bases, and 21 bases lay between the germline ends. CDR3 sequence: CASTKSGPLVAQYF. CDR3 nucleotides: TGTGCCAGCACCAAGTCAGGGCCCTTGGTGGCGCAGTATTTT.

The J gene is TRBJ1-5, the V gene TRBV9, with 9 bases lining up with TRBD1. The CDR3 spans 15 residues. Looked up from germline, CDR1 is SGDLS and CDR2 is YYNGEE. The ends lost 3 bases at V and 4 bases at J; junction bases unmatched: 5. CDR3 loop: CASSAGTGRNQPQHF. Written as DNA, the CDR3 is TGTGCCAGCAGCGCCGGGACAGGGAGGAATCAGCCCCAGCATTTT.

V gene TRBV12-5 combines with J gene TRBJ2-5; possibly TRBD2 for D (6 bases). The germline V gene has CDR1 LGHNT and CDR2 FRNRAP. The CDR3 runs to 13 residues. V was clipped by 6 bases and J by 5 bases, with 13 bases between them. The CDR3 DNA reads TGTGCTAGTGGCCGGGGCCTAGCGGAGACCCAGTACTTC. It specifies CASGRGLAETQYF.

CDR3 nucleotides: TGTGCCAGCAGCGTAGACCCACAGGGGAACACTGAAGCTTTCTTT. It translates to CASSVDPQGNTEAFF. This chain links TRBV9 with TRBJ1-1; D is possibly TRBD1 (6 bases). The CDR3 has 15 residues. Germline-derived CDR1 and CDR2 are SGDLS and YYNGEE. The V gene lost 0 bases and the J gene lost 1 base, with 10 bases spanning the gap.

The table lists this clone with a count of one. V and J are TRBV6-5 and TRBJ1-2; D is perhaps TRBD1 (6 bases). V was cut by 10 bases and J by 6 bases, with 24 bases left in between. CDR1 and CDR2 (germline): MNHEY, SVGAGI. This CDR3 has 15 residues. The CDR3 region has the DNA TGTGCCACCGACCCCGGGGACACGCGAACGGATGGCTACACCTTC. It codes for CATDPGDTRTDGYTF.

The V gene is TRBV7-9, the J gene TRBJ2-5; D is perhaps TRBD2 (7 bases). This CDR3 comprises 16 residues. Germline CDR1 and CDR2: SEHNR and FQNEAQ (reference sequence). Trimming took 4 bases from V and 2 from J, leaving 17 bases between them. CDR3 amino acids: CASSYLGGGPQETQYF. CDR3 bases: TGTGCCAGCAGCTATCTAGGGGGAGGGCCGCAAGAGACCCAGTACTTC.

This rearrangement joins TRBV19 to TRBJ2-3; TRBD2 might be the D (6 bases). With 6 bases removed from V and 1 base from J, the gap between germline ends came to 8 bases. The CDR3 consists of 13 residues. The germline V gene encodes CDR1 LNHDA and CDR2 SQIVND (reference sequence). The CDR3 DNA sequence: TGTGCCAGTAGGGGACTTGGCACAGATACGCAGTATTTT. Translating it yields CASRGLGTDTQYF.

The chain combines TRBV10-3 with TRBJ2-5; 7 nucleotides line up with TRBD2. The CDR3 is 15 residues long. Germline trimming cut 3 bases from V and 2 bases from J; bases unmatched to any gene: 6. CDR1 ENHRY and CDR2 SYGVKD come from the germline V gene. CDR3 sequence reads: CAISDPGLSQETQYF. The CDR3 nucleotides are TGTGCCATCAGTGACCCGGGACTATCACAAGAGACCCAGTACTTC.

This chain links TRBV6-2 or TRBV6-3 with TRBJ2-1, with D possibly matching TRBD2 (5 bases). Trimming removed 0 bases from V and 4 bases from J, with 13 bases in between. The CDR3 spans 16 residues. Germline CDR1 is MNHEY and CDR2 is SVGEGT. CDR3 amino acids: CASSYSPGVAYNEQFF. In nucleotides, the CDR3 is TGTGCCAGCAGTTACTCGCCCGGGGTAGCTTACAATGAGCAGTTCTTC.

The chain has TRBV28 and TRBJ1-1; D is undetermined. CDR3 size: 11 residues. Germline values: CDR1 MDHEN, CDR2 SYDVKM. Trimming cost V 8 bases and J 0 bases, with 4 bases left between them. Here the CDR3 DNA reads TGTGCCAGCGAGATGAACACTGAAGCTTTCTTT. Translation gives CASEMNTEAFF. The full variable domain, rest sourced from reference TRBV28 and TRBJ1-1, is DVKVTQSSRYLVKRTGEKVFLECVQDMDHENMFWYRQDPGLGLRLIYFSYDVKMKEKGDIPEGYSVSREKKERFSLILESASTNQTSMYLCASEMNTEAFFGQGTRLTVV.

This clone occurred a few times. The CDR3 region is CASSLAESYEQYF. CDR3 in DNA: TGTGCCAGCAGCTTAGCGGAGTCCTACGAGCAGTACTTC. The V call is TRBV7-2, the J call TRBJ2-7, with D hard to call. The CDR3 totals 13 residues. V was shortened by 0 bases and J by 1 base, with 4 bases between the two germline ends. CDR1 is SGHTA and CDR2 is FQGNSA in the germline V gene.

The chain employs TRBV10-3 and TRBJ1-1; D is ambiguous. The V gene lost 11 bases and the J gene lost 1 base, with 14 bases spanning the gap. Germline V lookup: CDR1 ENHRY, CDR2 SYGVKD. The CDR3 runs 13 residues. CDR3 nucleotide sequence: TGTGCCCACTCAGGCAGATCGAACACTGAAGCTTTCTTT. Translated: CAHSGRSNTEAFF.

V usage is TRBV7-2 and J usage is TRBJ1-3; 7 nucleotides line up with TRBD1. The CDR3 runs 15 residues. Trimming cost V 5 bases and J 1 base; bases outside gene matches: 5. Germline CDR1 reads SGHTA; CDR2 reads FQGNSA. This CDR3 is CASSLQGTSGNTIYF. DNA of the CDR3: TGTGCCAGCAGCCTACAGGGGACGTCTGGAAACACCATATATTTT.

This clone was seen just once. The rearrangement links TRBV7-8 to TRBJ1-1, with D hard to call. Trimming took 0 bases from V and 6 from J, leaving 11 bases between them. This CDR3 comprises 14 residues. CDR1 is SGHVS and CDR2 is FQNEAQ in the germline V gene. The CDR3: CASSLAGGFPEAFF. Here the CDR3 DNA reads TGTGCCAGCAGCTTAGCGGGAGGTTTCCCTGAAGCTTTCTTT.

CDR3 coding DNA: TGTGCCAGCAGTTTAGTCCCCGGACAGTCCTACGAGCAGTACTTC. This codes for CASSLVPGQSYEQYF. This rearrangement joins TRBV28 to TRBJ2-7, with TRBD1 as a possible D gene (6 bases). The CDR3 consists of 15 residues. CDR1 and CDR2 (germline): MDHEN, SYDVKM. Trimming cost V 2 bases and J 1 base, with 12 bases left between them. The whole variable domain, filled in from reference TRBV28 and TRBJ2-7, reads DVKVTQSSRYLVKRTGEKVFLECVQDMDHENMFWYRQDPGLGLRLIYFSYDVKMKEKGDIPEGYSVSREKKERFSLILESASTNQTSMYLCASSLVPGQSYEQYFGPGTRLTVT.

CDR3 residues: CASSPGTGLETQYF. The DNA of the CDR3 is TGTGCCAGCAGTCCGGGGACAGGGTTGGAGACCCAGTACTTC. The rearrangement links TRBV28 to TRBJ2-5, with 9 bases aligning to TRBD1. V was pared by 5 bases and J by 5 bases, with 6 bases of the junction left unmatched. The CDR3 contains 14 residues. Germline-derived CDR1 and CDR2 are MDHEN and SYDVKM.

The chain links TRBV19 to TRBJ2-5; 8 bases agree with TRBD1. V gave up 6 bases and J gave up 5 bases; unmatched junction bases: 5. The CDR3 runs 13 residues. Germline V CDR1 and CDR2: LNHDA, SQIVND (reference sequence). CDR3 residues: CASSRGRMETQYF. In nucleotides, the CDR3 is TGTGCCAGTAGCAGGGGGCGAATGGAGACCCAGTACTTC.